This T cell receptor beta chain was obtained from a study of shared clonotypes between healthy human individuals. Study-level information: Donors, aged 18 to 49, were a couple of women and a few men. Used for every donor were three CD4 naive, three CD4 memory, two CD8 naive and one CD8 memory plate.

From germline, CDR1 is SGDLS and CDR2 YYNGEE. The CDR3 has 14 residues. V shed 0 bases and J shed 6 bases, with 12 bases lying between them. Cells designated naive CD8 were CD45RO-negative and were positively selected for CCR7, with terminally differentiated effector memory CD45RA+ cells excluded. Comments on this clone: The antigen is not known.

Points from the study as a whole: Researchers sampled blood only, noting tissue repertoires likely differ. Large depth notwithstanding, sorted-subset sequencing proved incomplete by rarefaction.

TCRdb keeps only in-frame clones here, not all; method: immunoSEQ multiplex PCR. Of millions of clones listed, about 95% are singletons. The clonotype was recovered from a man aged 18 to 30 in good health. The chain joins TRBV9 to TRBJ1-1; the D gene is possibly TRBD1 (6 bases). The specimen sequenced was naive CD8+ T cells sorted from blood. CDR3 region: CASSVDGGFAEAFF. CDR3 DNA sequence: TGTGCCAGCAGCGTAGACGGGGGCTTCGCTGAAGCTTTCTTT.